Presented here are 21 T cell receptor beta chains from one specimen sequenced in a study of beta chain features in type 1 diabetes. Of the isolated RNA, all was reverse transcribed, and so the sequenced material was expressed TCRB transcripts. Using immunoSEQ multiplex PCR, the repertoire was profiled, and TCRdb retains in-frame clones only, with some absent. The sample shows 300,000 to 350,000 clones, around a fifth of them seen only once. The sample taken for sequencing was naive CD4+ T cells from blood. These receptors came from a woman aged 18-29 years in good health.

The genes are TRBV7-2 and TRBJ2-3, with 15 nucleotides matching TRBD2. V trimming: 2 bases; J trimming: 3 bases; junction bases outside the gene matches: 6. This CDR3 comprises 18 residues. Per germline, CDR1 SGHTA and CDR2 FQGNSA. The DNA for the CDR3 is TGTGCCAGCAGCTTAAGAAGGACTAGCGGGGGGGAGACAGATACGCAGTATTTT. It yields the protein CASSLRRTSGGETDTQYF.

This clone came up a few times. The chain has TRBV5-1 and TRBJ1-1; 8 bases agree with TRBD1. The V gene's germline CDR1 is SGHRS and CDR2 YFSETQ. V was clipped by 0 bases and J by 5 bases; unmatched bases: 6. This CDR3 is built from 15 residues. The CDR3, as DNA: TGCGCCAGCAGCTTGGAAAACAGGGGGGATACTGAAGCTTTCTTT. Translation: CASSLENRGDTEAFF.

This clone was counted only a few times. The chain combines TRBV27 with TRBJ1-5; tentative D call: TRBD1 (5 bases). Germline V CDR1 and CDR2: MNHEY, SMNVEV (reference sequence). There are 17 residues in the CDR3. The V end lost 4 bases, the J end lost 2 bases, and 18 bases lay between the germline ends. CDR3 protein: CASSSAGALGGNQPQHF. The CDR3 nucleotides read TGTGCCAGCAGTTCGGCTGGGGCGTTGGGTGGCAATCAGCCCCAGCATTTT.

The V call is TRBV7-2, the J call TRBJ2-3; D not certain. The germline V gene encodes CDR1 SGHTA and CDR2 FQGNSA. This CDR3 is built from 14 residues. The V end lost 5 bases, the J end lost 4 bases, and 13 bases lay between the germline ends. CDR3 in amino acids: CASSLALRADTQYF. The CDR3, as DNA: TGTGCCAGCAGCCTCGCACTTAGAGCAGATACGCAGTATTTT.

This clone was seen only a few times. This sequence joins TRBV7-2 and TRBJ1-1; 7 bases are shared with TRBD1. The CDR3 consists of 12 residues. CDR1 is SGHTA and CDR2 is FQGNSA in the germline V gene. V lost 6 bases, J lost 6 bases, and 4 bases stayed unmatched. DNA for the CDR3: TGTGCCAGCAGGTACGACAGGGCTGAAGCTTTCTTT. Protein product: CASRYDRAEAFF.

This clone has more than one count but fewer than ten. The genes are TRBV19 and TRBJ1-5; D not certain. The V gene lost 7 bases and the J gene lost 3 bases, with 10 bases spanning the gap. Germline CDR1 and CDR2: LNHDA and SQIVND (reference sequence). The CDR3 is made up of 13 amino acids. The CDR3 sequence is CASTGSSNQPQHF. CDR3 sequence (DNA): TGTGCCAGTACTGGGAGTTCCAATCAGCCCCAGCATTTT.

This clone has only a few counts. The chain joins TRBV6-5 to TRBJ1-1, with D possibly matching TRBD1 (6 bases). This CDR3 spans 14 amino acids. The germline V gene encodes CDR1 MNHEY and CDR2 SVGAGI. Trimming removed 4 bases at V and 2 bases at J, with 11 bases between. Written as DNA, the CDR3 is TGTGCCAGCAGTTGGGCGGGGGGCAACACTGAAGCTTTCTTT. The encoded protein is CASSWAGGNTEAFF.

The J gene is TRBJ2-2, the V gene TRBV2, with TRBD2 as a possible D gene (6 bases). CDR1 and CDR2 (germline): SNHLY, FYNNEI. Trimming took 6 bases from V and 5 from J, leaving 13 bases between them. There are 14 residues in the CDR3. As DNA, the CDR3 is TGTGCCAGCAGGGGGCAGGGAGGAACCGGGGAGCTGTTTTTT. It encodes CASRGQGGTGELFF.

This CDR3 is CASSPRGTPRSGETQYF. DNA for the CDR3: TGTGCCAGCAGCCCCCGCGGGACTCCCAGATCGGGGGAGACCCAGTACTTC. This chain links TRBV9 with TRBJ2-5; weak D call: TRBD2 (6 bases). The CDR3 totals 17 residues. The V and J ends lost 4 bases and 5 bases respectively, with 24 bases between them. Germline V gene sequence: CDR1 SGDLS, CDR2 YYNGEE.

The chain combines TRBV6-5 with TRBJ2-1; 7 bases align to TRBD2. Germline V gene lookup returns CDR1 MNHEY and CDR2 SVGAGI. The CDR3 has 14 amino acids. V was pared by 0 bases and J by 10 bases, with 6 bases of the junction left unmatched. The CDR3, as DNA: TGTGCCAGCAGTTACTCGTGGACTAGACGCGAGCAGTTCTTC. As protein: CASSYSWTRREQFF.

This sequence joins TRBV18 and TRBJ2-3; 7 nucleotides align to TRBD2. The ends lost 10 bases at V and 6 bases at J; junction bases unmatched: 16. The CDR3 has 15 amino acids. Germline V lookup: CDR1 KGHSH, CDR2 LQKENI. In DNA, the CDR3 is TGTGCCACCGGACCCTATGGACTAGTCGCGGATACGCAGTATTTT. Encoded protein: CATGPYGLVADTQYF.

The table lists this clone with a few counts. The rearrangement joins TRBV4-2 to TRBJ2-7; 8 bases agree with TRBD2. Trimming took 1 base from V and 1 from J; bases not matched to a gene: 6. The CDR3 has 16 residues. CDR1 is LGHNA and CDR2 is YNFKEQ in the germline V gene. CDR3 sequence: CASSQGQTSGSYEQYF. The CDR3 nucleotides are TGTGCCAGCAGCCAAGGGCAAACTAGCGGATCCTACGAGCAGTACTTC.

The rearrangement uses TRBV25-1 and TRBJ1-2; TRBD1 matches 9 bases. Germline V lookup: CDR1 MGHDK, CDR2 SYGVNS. V dropped 5 bases and J dropped 4; count of bases not matched to a gene: 5. The CDR3 is 14 amino acids. The CDR3 is CASSQTGGSYGYTF. The CDR3 DNA reads as TGTGCCAGCAGTCAAACAGGGGGCAGCTATGGCTACACCTTC.

This chain connects TRBV4-1 to TRBJ2-1; 7 bases align to TRBD2. V lost 4 bases and J lost 5; bases outside the gene matches: 11. The CDR3 is 16 residues long. CDR1 is MGHRA, CDR2 YSYEKL, per germline. The CDR3 reads CASSPQVRGGDNEQFF. The DNA for the CDR3 is TGCGCCAGCAGCCCCCAAGTGCGCGGGGGAGACAATGAGCAGTTCTTC.

The chain uses TRBV11-2 and TRBJ2-3; D possibly corresponds to TRBD1 (5 bases). The CDR3 length is 15 residues. The V gene lost 2 bases and the J gene lost 4 bases, with 13 bases spanning the gap. Germline CDR1 and CDR2: SGHAT and FQNNGV. CDR3 sequence: CASSLRFSRADTQYF. In nucleotides, the CDR3 is TGTGCCAGCAGCTTAAGGTTCAGCAGGGCAGATACGCAGTATTTT.

In its sample, this clone was seen a few times. This chain connects TRBV29-1 to TRBJ1-1; a possible D gene is TRBD1 (6 bases). Germline V gives CDR1 SQVTM, CDR2 ANQGSEA. Between the trimmed V and J ends, which lost 6 bases and 1 base, there was a span of 12 bases. This CDR3 has 13 amino acids. The DNA for the CDR3 is TGCAGCGTCAGGACAGACGGGAACACTGAAGCTTTCTTT. It is translated as CSVRTDGNTEAFF.

This clone showed up just a few times. The chain links TRBV9 to TRBJ1-1; the D is unclear. CDR1 and CDR2 (germline): SGDLS, YYNGEE. CDR3 length equals 13 residues. Trimming left V 3 bases short and J 7 bases short, with 13 bases between. CDR3 nucleotide sequence: TGTGCCAGCAGCGACTATGGCCATAATGAAGCTTTCTTT. Its translation: CASSDYGHNEAFF.

This clone was seen a handful of times. The chain combines TRBV5-4 with TRBJ2-5; 10 bases match TRBD2. After removal of 5 bases from V and 5 bases from J, the junction contained 9 bases not matched to a gene. CDR3 length: 15 amino acids. Germline V gives CDR1 SGHNT, CDR2 YYREEE (reference sequence). The CDR3 spells CASSSNLAGVETQYF. The CDR3 coding sequence is TGTGCCAGCAGTTCTAACCTAGCGGGGGTGGAGACCCAGTACTTC.

This clone occurred a few times. J is TRBJ2-7 and V is TRBV18, with 8 bases identical to TRBD1. CDR1 KGHSH and CDR2 LQKENI come from the germline V gene. V shed 3 bases, J shed 0 bases, and the junction held 10 bases outside the gene matches. This CDR3 comprises 17 residues. The CDR3 DNA sequence: TGTGCCAGCTCACCCCCGGGACAGGCCACTATCTCCTACGAGCAGTACTTC. It codes for CASSPPGQATISYEQYF.

This clone appeared a few times. DNA of the CDR3: TGCGCCAGCAGCCAAGACGTAGGGACAGGGGGCCCTGAAGCTTTCTTT. Its protein is CASSQDVGTGGPEAFF. The J gene is TRBJ1-1, the V gene TRBV4-1; TRBD1 agrees at 12 bases. CDR3 size: 16 residues. Germline V CDR1 and CDR2: MGHRA, YSYEKL. The ends lost 0 bases at V and 6 bases at J; junction bases unmatched: 5.

The V and J genes are TRBV2 and TRBJ2-1, with 10 bases aligning to TRBD1. This CDR3 contains 14 residues. With V trimmed by 9 bases and J by 1 base, 3 bases remained unmatched. Germline assignment: CDR1 SNHLY and CDR2 FYNNEI. This CDR3 is CASPGQGSYNEQFF. The CDR3 DNA sequence: TGTGCCAGTCCGGGACAGGGGTCCTACAATGAGCAGTTCTTC.